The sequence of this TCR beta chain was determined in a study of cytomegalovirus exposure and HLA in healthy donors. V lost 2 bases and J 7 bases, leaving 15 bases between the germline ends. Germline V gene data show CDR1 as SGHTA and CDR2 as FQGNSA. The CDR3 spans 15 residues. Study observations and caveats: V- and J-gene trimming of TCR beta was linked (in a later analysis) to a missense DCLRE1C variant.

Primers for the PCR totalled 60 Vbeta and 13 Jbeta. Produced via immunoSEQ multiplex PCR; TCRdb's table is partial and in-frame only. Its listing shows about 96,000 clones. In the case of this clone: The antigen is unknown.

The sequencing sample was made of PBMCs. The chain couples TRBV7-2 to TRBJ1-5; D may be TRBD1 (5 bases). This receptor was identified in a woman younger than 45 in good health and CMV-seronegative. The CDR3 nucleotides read TGTGCCAGCAGCTTATTCGACAGAGGTGACCAGCCCCAGCATTTT. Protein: CASSLFDRGDQPQHF.